These T cell receptor beta chains were read from a single sample in a study of shared clonotypes between healthy human individuals. The repertoire was sequenced with immunoSEQ multiplex PCR; TCRdb's copy has only in-frame clones and lacks some. This sample has roughly 530,000 clones; about 95% occur once, and the top ten carry roughly 0.06%. Sequencing was carried out using naive CD4+ T cells sorted from blood. Receptor source: a woman aged 25 to 39 in good health. CDR3s include the opening cysteine and the closing phenylalanine or tryptophan. A D gene is named only where the DNA matches it firmly. Rows may omit the clone size; those that give it use once, few, many or a size class.

TRBJ2-3	.	TRBV7-9	TRBD2	CASSFLTTSGLTDTQYF	TGTGCCAGCAGCTTCTTGACGACTAGCGGTCTCACAGATACGCAGTATTTT
TRBJ1-2	.	TRBV19	.	CASSTRQGYTF	TGTGCCAGTAGTACCAGACAGGGCTACACCTTC
TRBJ1-5	few	TRBV18	.	CASSQESANQPQHF	TGTGCCAGCTCCCAGGAGTCTGCGAATCAGCCCCAGCATTTT
TRBJ1-1	.	TRBV18	.	CASSDGQITEAFF	TGTGCCAGCTCGGACGGACAAATCACTGAAGCTTTCTTT
TRBJ2-2	once	TRBV21-1	.	CASSKAVDRTGELFF	TGTGCCAGCAGCAAAGCGGTCGACAGGACCGGGGAGCTGTTTTTT
TRBJ1-3	.	TRBV7-2	.	CASSLDLGLGNTIYF	TGTGCCAGCAGCTTAGATTTGGGGCTTGGAAACACCATATATTTT
TRBJ2-2	once	TRBV5-4	TRBD1	CASSDQGADTGELFF	TGTGCCAGCAGCGACCAGGGGGCTGACACCGGGGAGCTGTTTTTT
TRBJ2-7	.	TRBV7-2	TRBD1	CASSDSGTGGGEQYF	TGTGCCAGCAGCGACTCCGGGACAGGAGGAGGCGAGCAGTACTTC
TRBJ2-7	.	TRBV5-4	TRBD2	CASSLAPSGRNDEQYF	TGTGCCAGCAGCTTGGCTCCCAGCGGGAGAAACGACGAGCAGTACTTC
TRBJ1-2	.	TRBV5-8	TRBD1	CASSRIRGSRGYTF	TGTGCCAGCAGCAGGATCAGGGGGTCCCGTGGCTACACCTTC
TRBJ1-2	.	TRBV5-1	.	CASSWEGGPEGSGYTF	TGCGCCAGCAGCTGGGAGGGGGGCCCCGAAGGTTCTGGCTACACCTTC
TRBJ1-3	.	TRBV27	.	CASGNGHPGNTIYF	TGTGCCAGCGGAAATGGGCACCCTGGAAACACCATATATTTT
TRBJ2-7	.	TRBV6-1	.	CASSEFRPGVSYEQYF	TGTGCCAGCAGTGAATTTCGTCCGGGAGTTTCCTACGAGCAGTACTTC
TRBJ2-2	.	TRBV19	.	CASSAEGDTGELFF	TGTGCCAGTAGTGCAGAGGGGGACACCGGGGAGCTGTTTTTT
TRBJ1-1	once	TRBV19	.	CASSQQVNTEAFF	TGTGCCAGTTCCCAACAAGTGAACACTGAAGCTTTCTTT
TRBJ2-3	.	TRBV11-2	.	CASSLAHRGGDTQYF	TGTGCCAGCAGCTTAGCGCACAGGGGAGGAGATACGCAGTATTTT
TRBJ1-4	.	TRBV19	.	CAREERDPRDGKLFF	TGTGCCAGAGAAGAAAGGGACCCCAGAGATGGAAAACTGTTTTTT
TRBJ2-2	.	TRBV5-4	.	CASSSTGNTGELFF	TGTGCCAGCAGCTCTACAGGGAACACCGGGGAGCTGTTTTTT
TRBJ2-7	.	TRBV6-5	TRBD2	CASSYGASGTYEQYF	TGTGCCAGCAGTTACGGGGCTAGCGGGACTTACGAGCAGTACTTC
TRBJ2-3	.	TRBV29-1	.	CSVEGPSGTDTQYF	TGCAGCGTTGAGGGGCCCAGCGGCACAGATACGCAGTATTTT
TRBJ2-7	.	TRBV11-2	.	CASSPLGQVYEQYF	TGTGCCAGCAGCCCCTTGGGGCAGGTCTACGAGCAGTACTTC
TRBJ2-1	.	TRBV28	.	CASSLVFSRATFYNEQFF	TGTGCCAGCAGTTTAGTCTTCTCGCGGGCTACGTTTTACAATGAGCAGTTCTTC
TRBJ2-7	.	TRBV5-1	TRBD2	CASSPIAGGVREQYF	TGCGCCAGCAGCCCGATAGCGGGAGGGGTGCGTGAGCAGTACTTC
TRBJ2-2	.	TRBV5-1	TRBD1	CASSQDRGADTGELFF	TGCGCCAGCAGCCAGGACAGGGGAGCTGACACCGGGGAGCTGTTTTTT
TRBJ2-7	.	TRBV7-2	TRBD1	CASSRRDRKLGEQYF	TGTGCCAGCAGCCGCCGGGACAGGAAATTAGGCGAGCAGTACTTC
TRBJ2-3	.	TRBV5-4	.	CASSLGVSTDTQYF	TGTGCCAGCAGCTTGGGGGTGAGCACAGATACGCAGTATTTT
TRBJ2-7	.	TRBV15	TRBD1	CATSRRLAGTGAYEQYF	TGTGCCACCAGCAGACGACTGGCCGGGACAGGGGCCTACGAGCAGTACTTC
TRBJ2-7	.	TRBV4-2	TRBD2	CASSQGLAGAPYEQYF	TGTGCCAGCAGCCAAGGACTAGCGGGTGCCCCCTACGAGCAGTACTTC
TRBJ2-7	.	TRBV29-1	.	CSADDRSSGEQYF	TGCAGCGCAGATGACAGGTCTTCCGGCGAGCAGTACTTC
TRBJ2-7	once	TRBV5-1	TRBD2	CASSTLGTSGRKESYEQYF	TGCGCCAGCAGCACACTGGGGACTAGCGGGAGAAAGGAATCCTACGAGCAGTACTTC
TRBJ2-1	.	TRBV20-1	.	CSARPFNEQFF	TGCAGTGCTAGACCTTTCAATGAGCAGTTCTTC
TRBJ2-5	.	TRBV18	.	CASSPRDTQETQYF	TGTGCCAGCTCACCCCGGGACACACAAGAGACCCAGTACTTC
TRBJ2-3	.	TRBV7-2	.	CASSFKDTQYF	TGTGCCAGCAGCTTTAAAGATACGCAGTATTTT
TRBJ2-7	.	TRBV11-2	.	CASSSPSYEQYF	TGTGCCAGCAGCTCCCCTTCCTACGAGCAGTACTTC
TRBJ2-1	.	TRBV19	TRBD2	CASSPSSGRAWNEQFF	TGTGCCAGTAGTCCTTCTAGCGGGAGGGCCTGGAATGAGCAGTTCTTC
TRBJ2-7	.	TRBV5-8	TRBD2	CASSFQRDYTYEQYF	TGTGCCAGCAGCTTCCAACGGGACTATACCTACGAGCAGTACTTC
TRBJ2-1	.	TRBV2	.	CASMLSSSYNEQFF	TGTGCCAGCATGTTATCAAGCTCCTACAATGAGCAGTTCTTC
TRBJ2-5	.	TRBV29-1	TRBD2	CSVGGGRDETQYF	TGCAGCGTTGGAGGCGGGAGGGATGAGACCCAGTACTTC
TRBJ1-6	.	TRBV6-5	.	CASSETLWSPLHF	TGTGCCAGCAGTGAAACCCTTTGGTCACCCCTCCACTTT
TRBJ2-7	.	TRBV27	.	CASSWRALSYEQYF	TGTGCCAGCAGCTGGCGGGCGTTGTCCTACGAGCAGTACTTC
TRBJ1-1	once	TRBV7-2	TRBD1	CASSLAGRGGTEAFF	TGTGCCAGCAGCTTAGCGGGCAGGGGGGGCACTGAAGCTTTCTTT
TRBJ2-7	.	TRBV5-1	TRBD1	CASSPGQGLKEQYF	TGCGCCAGCAGCCCGGGACAGGGTCTGAAGGAGCAGTACTTC
TRBJ2-3	.	TRBV7-2	.	CASSYHGFPPSTDTQYF	TGTGCCAGCAGCTACCACGGGTTCCCCCCTAGCACAGATACGCAGTATTTT
TRBJ2-7	.	TRBV10-3	.	CAISSGPAGEQYF	TGTGCCATCAGCTCGGGGCCGGCGGGGGAGCAGTACTTC